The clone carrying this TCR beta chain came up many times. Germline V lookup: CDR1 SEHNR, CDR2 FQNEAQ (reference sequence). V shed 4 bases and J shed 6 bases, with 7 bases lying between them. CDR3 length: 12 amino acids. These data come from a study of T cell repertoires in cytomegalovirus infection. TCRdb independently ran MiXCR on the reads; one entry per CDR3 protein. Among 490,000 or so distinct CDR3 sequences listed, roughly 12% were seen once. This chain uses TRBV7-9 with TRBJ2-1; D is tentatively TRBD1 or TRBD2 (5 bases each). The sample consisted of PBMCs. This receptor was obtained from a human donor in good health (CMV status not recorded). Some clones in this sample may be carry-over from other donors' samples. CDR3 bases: TGTGCCAGCAGCTGGGACCCCAATGAGCAGTTCTTC. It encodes CASSWDPNEQFF.